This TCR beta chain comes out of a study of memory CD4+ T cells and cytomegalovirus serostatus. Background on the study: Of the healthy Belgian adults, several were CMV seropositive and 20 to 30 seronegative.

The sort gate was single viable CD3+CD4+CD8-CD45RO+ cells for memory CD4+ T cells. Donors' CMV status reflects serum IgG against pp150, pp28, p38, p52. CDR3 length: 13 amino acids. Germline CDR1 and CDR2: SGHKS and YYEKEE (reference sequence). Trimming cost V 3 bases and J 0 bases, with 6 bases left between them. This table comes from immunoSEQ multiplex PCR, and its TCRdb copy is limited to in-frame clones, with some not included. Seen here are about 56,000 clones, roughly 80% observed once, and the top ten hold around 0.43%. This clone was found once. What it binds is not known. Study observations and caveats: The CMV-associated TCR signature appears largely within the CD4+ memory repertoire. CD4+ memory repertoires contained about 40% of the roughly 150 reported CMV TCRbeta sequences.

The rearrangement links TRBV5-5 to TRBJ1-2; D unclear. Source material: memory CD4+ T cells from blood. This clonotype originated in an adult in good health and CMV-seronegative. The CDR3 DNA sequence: TGTGCCAGCAGCTCTGACCCTAACTATGGCTACACCTTC. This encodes CASSSDPNYGYTF. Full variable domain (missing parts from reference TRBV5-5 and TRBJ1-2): DAGVTQSPTHLIKTRGQQVTLRCSPISGHKSVSWYQQVLGQGPQFIFQYYEKEERGRGNFPDRFSARQFPNYSSELNVNALLLGDSALYLCASSSDPNYGYTFGSGTRLTVV.